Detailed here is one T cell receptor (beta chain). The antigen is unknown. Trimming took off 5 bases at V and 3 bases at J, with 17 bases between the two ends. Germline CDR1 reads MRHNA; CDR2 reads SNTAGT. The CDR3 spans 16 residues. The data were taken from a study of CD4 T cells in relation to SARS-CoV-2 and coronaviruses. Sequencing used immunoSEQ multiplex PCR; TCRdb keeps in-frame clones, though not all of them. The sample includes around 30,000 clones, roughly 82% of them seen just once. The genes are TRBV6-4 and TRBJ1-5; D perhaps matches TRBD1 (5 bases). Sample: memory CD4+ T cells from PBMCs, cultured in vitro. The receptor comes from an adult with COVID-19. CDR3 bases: TGTGCCAGCAGTACCTATCGGGGCCCCGTCAATCAGCCCCAGCATTTT. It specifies CASSTYRGPVNQPQHF.